These 12 T cell receptor beta chains were all obtained from the same sample, sequenced in a study of T-cell reconstitution after alpha-beta-depleted transplantation in children. The TCRbeta library was prepared with unique molecular identifiers. TCRdb called the PCR reads again in MiXCR, with one record for every CDR3 protein. Of 780,000 or so distinct CDR3 sequences listed, about 16% were seen once; the top ten hold approximately 5%. The sequencing here drew on PBMCs, mostly from graft donor cells, taken 360 days after TCRalphabeta/CD19-depleted stem cell transplant. The source is a male patient aged 5 to 17 who had a stem cell transplant for acute lymphoblastic leukemia, so the T cells may come from the graft donor.

This clonotype was seen more than once but under ten times. The chain combines TRBV12-3 or TRBV12-4 with TRBJ2-7, with D possibly being TRBD1 (5 bases). Trimming removed 2 bases from V and 3 bases from J, with 14 bases in between. The CDR3 runs to 15 residues. The CDR3 DNA sequence: TGTGCCAGCAGTTTAAGGGGTTCCCCAGGCTACGAGCAGTACTTC. Its translation: CASSLRGSPGYEQYF.

Ten or more counts support this clonotype. J is TRBJ2-1 and V is TRBV9; 12 bases match TRBD2. The germline gives CDR1 SGDLS, CDR2 YYNGEE. This CDR3 is built from 15 residues. Unmatched junction bases numbered 5, after V lost 0 bases and J lost 10 bases. The CDR3 is CASSVAGLAGGEQFF. The CDR3 DNA reads as TGTGCCAGCAGCGTAGCTGGGCTAGCGGGAGGGGAGCAGTTCTTC.

This clonotype has a handful of counts. The chain has TRBV24-1 and TRBJ2-1; TRBD2 matches at 8 bases. Unmatched junction bases numbered 7, after V lost 6 bases and J lost 1 base. The CDR3 covers 16 residues. In germline, CDR1 is KGHDR, CDR2 SFDVKD. Here the CDR3 DNA reads TGTGCCACCAGTCAGCCAGCGGGAGAGTCCTACAATGAGCAGTTCTTC. Its protein product is CATSQPAGESYNEQFF.

This clonotype has more than one count but fewer than ten. A read error may produce the germline difference seen at one junction end. This sequence joins TRBV4-2 and TRBJ2-7; D ambiguous. Germline lookup yields CDR1 LGHNA and CDR2 YNFKEQ. This CDR3 has 14 amino acids. CDR3 sequence reads: CASSQDLLAYGQYF. The CDR3 DNA sequence: TGTGCCAGCAGCCAAGATTTGCTGGCCTACGGGCAGTACTTC.

This rearrangement joins TRBV11-2 to TRBJ2-1; 13 bases line up with TRBD2. CDR3 length equals 19 residues. V gave up 4 bases and J gave up 1 base; unmatched junction bases: 10. Germline loops: CDR1 SGHAT, CDR2 FQNNGV. In DNA form, the CDR3 reads TGTGCCAGCAGCTCCCGGACTAGCGGGAGAGGGTTTTCCTACAATGAGCAGTTCTTC. Translating it yields CASSSRTSGRGFSYNEQFF.

This clonotype showed up just a few times. V is TRBV7-8 and J is TRBJ2-3; D unclear. V dropped 4 bases and J dropped 6 bases, with 8 bases sitting between them. This CDR3 is built from 12 residues. CDR1 is SGHVS, CDR2 FQNEAQ, per germline. CDR3 protein: CASSSHVDTQYF. The CDR3, as DNA: TGTGCCAGCAGCTCCCATGTGGATACGCAGTATTTT.

This clonotype was recorded many times. The junction does not match germline at one end; this may be a read error. V usage is TRBV4-1 and J usage is TRBJ1-5, with 8 bases identical to TRBD1. This CDR3 has 15 residues. Germline-derived CDR1 and CDR2 are MGHRA and YSYEKL. The CDR3 region has the DNA TGTGCCAGCTCACCAGGACAGGGTAGCAATCAGCCCCAGCATTTT. Translation: CASSPGQGSNQPQHF.

V usage is TRBV21-1 and J usage is TRBJ2-1; no check of the table's D call, TRBD1, against the DNA was made. TRBV21-1 is labeled a pseudogene. This CDR3 has 17 amino acids. CDR3 in amino acids: CASSKKGTGIVYDEQFF. CDR3 coding DNA: TGTGCCAGCAGCAAAAAAGGGACAGGCATTGTTTACGATGAGCAGTTCTTC.

This rearrangement joins TRBV27 to TRBJ2-5; D is unclear. The germline gives CDR1 MNHEY, CDR2 SMNVEV (reference sequence). The CDR3 sequence is 11 residues long. Trimming removed 4 bases from V and 6 bases from J, with 6 bases in between. The CDR3 loop reads CASSSLKTQYF. The CDR3 nucleotides read TGTGCCAGCAGTTCGTTAAAGACCCAGTACTTC.

This clonotype was observed many times. J is TRBJ2-1 and V is TRBV29-1; maybe TRBD2 (5 bases). The CDR3 consists of 14 residues. Germline CDR1 SQVTM, CDR2 ANQGSEA. With 5 bases removed from V and 5 bases from J, the gap between germline ends came to 16 bases. The CDR3 protein is CSVYRDPSDNEQFF. The CDR3 DNA follows: TGCAGCGTTTACCGGGATCCCTCGGACAATGAGCAGTTCTTC.

The chain combines TRBV19 with TRBJ1-5; 8 nucleotides match TRBD1. This CDR3 contains 14 residues. The J segment lost 7 bases and the V segment lost 5 bases, leaving 7 bases of the junction unmatched. Germline CDR1 LNHDA, CDR2 SQIVND (reference sequence). The CDR3 here is CASSEQGASQPQHF. The DNA of the CDR3 is TGTGCCAGTAGTGAGCAGGGGGCGAGCCAGCCCCAGCATTTT.

The rearrangement links TRBV20-1 to TRBJ1-2; possibly TRBD1 for D (5 bases). CDR1 is DFQATT and CDR2 is SNEGSKA in the germline V gene (reference sequence). The CDR3 length is 14 residues. Trimming removed 8 bases from V and 2 bases from J, with 18 bases in between. CDR3 sequence reads: CSSSSTGANYGYTF. The CDR3 DNA reads as TGCAGTTCGTCCTCCACTGGGGCCAACTATGGCTACACCTTC.